This TCR beta chain was captured in a study of blood T cell repertoires in COVID-19. The repertoire was sequenced with immunoSEQ multiplex PCR; TCRdb's copy has only in-frame clones and lacks some. The table shows about 69,000 clones, with more than 85% occurring only once. CDR3 length equals 14 residues. With 5 bases clipped from V and 3 bases from J, the junction kept 4 bases outside the gene matches. Germline V gene data show CDR1 as SEHNR and CDR2 as FQNEAQ (reference sequence). This TCR derives from a woman in her sixties with active COVID-19. The chain joins TRBV7-9 to TRBJ2-7, with 10 bases identical to TRBD2. The sample was peripheral blood. This chain's CDR3 is CASSPSSGGYEQYF. The CDR3 DNA reads as TGTGCCAGCAGCCCTTCTAGCGGGGGCTACGAGCAGTACTTC.